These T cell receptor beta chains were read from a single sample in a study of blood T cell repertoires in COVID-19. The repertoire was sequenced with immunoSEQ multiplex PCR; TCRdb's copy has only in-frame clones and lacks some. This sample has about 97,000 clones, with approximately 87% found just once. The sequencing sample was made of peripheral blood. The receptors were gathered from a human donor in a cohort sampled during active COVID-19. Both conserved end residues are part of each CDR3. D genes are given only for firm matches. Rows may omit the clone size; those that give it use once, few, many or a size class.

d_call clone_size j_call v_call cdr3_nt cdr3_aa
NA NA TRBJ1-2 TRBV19 TGTGCCAGTAGTTCGGGGCAATTCATCTCAGGGGTCGGCTATGGCTACACCTTC CASSSGQFISGVGYGYTF
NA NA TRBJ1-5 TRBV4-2 TGTGCCAGCAGCCAAGTAGCCAGGGAGGTAGGGCAGCCCCAGCATTTT CASSQVAREVGQPQHF
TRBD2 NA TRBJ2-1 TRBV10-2 TGCGCCAGTCGACTAGCGGGAGGTTACAATGAGCAGTTCTTC CASRLAGGYNEQFF
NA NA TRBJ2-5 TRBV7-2 TGTGCCAGCAGCTTAGGACAGTGGATCCGAGAGACCCAGTACTTC CASSLGQWIRETQYF
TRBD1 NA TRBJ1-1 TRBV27 TGTGCCAGCAGTTTACAGGGGGTCCTGGGCACTGAAGCTTTCTTT CASSLQGVLGTEAFF
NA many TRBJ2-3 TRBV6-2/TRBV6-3 TGTGCCAGCAGTTACCGGGATACGCAGTATTTT CASSYRDTQYF
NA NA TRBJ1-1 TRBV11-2 TGTGCCAGCAGCTCCGGGACACAAAAAGAAGCTTTCTTT CASSSGTQKEAFF
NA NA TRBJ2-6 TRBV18 TGTGCCAGCTCACCGGACAGACCGAGCTCTGGGGCCAACGTCCTGACTTTC CASSPDRPSSGANVLTF
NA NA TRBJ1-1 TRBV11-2 TGTGCCAGCAGCTTATCAGGGAACACTGAAGCTTTCTTT CASSLSGNTEAFF
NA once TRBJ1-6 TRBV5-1 TGCGCCAGCAGCTTGTCTGCCAGGCGAGATTCACCCCTCCACTTT CASSLSARRDSPLHF
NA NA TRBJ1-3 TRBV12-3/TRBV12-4 TGTGCCAGCAGGGGGGGCTCTGGAAACACCATATATTTT CASRGGSGNTIYF
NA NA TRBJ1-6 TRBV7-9 TGTGCCAGCAGCCCCGTCTATAATTCACCCCTCCACTTT CASSPVYNSPLHF
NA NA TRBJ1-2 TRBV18 TGTGCCAGCTCACCAGCGGGGAGCCGAAACTATGGCTACACCTTC CASSPAGSRNYGYTF
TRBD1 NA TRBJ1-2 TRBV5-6 TGTGCCAGCAGCCTCGGGACAGGGTTTTATGGCTACACCTTC CASSLGTGFYGYTF